The next 14 T cell receptor beta chains were all read from a single sample in a study of cytomegalovirus exposure and HLA in healthy donors (dated by TCRdb to the late 2010s). Library preparation used the immunoSEQ multiplex PCR assay. The multiplex PCR relied on a mix of 60 forward primers for TCR Vbeta segments and 13 reverse primers for TCR Jbeta segments. Entries here come from immuneACCESS through TCRdb and include only in-frame sequences with V and J called. Some clones fail to appear in such tables; in the studies checked, an unresolved V gene covers under half of the shortfall, and the cause of the remainder is unknown. The table for this sample lists roughly 200,000 clones; 79% of them were counted only once. Of the sample, 4% to 4.5% falls within the top ten clones. Sequenced input: PBMCs. These receptors came from a woman aged 25 to 39 in good health and CMV-seropositive.

This clone appeared once. The rearrangement uses TRBV5-6 and TRBJ2-1, with D possibly TRBD2 on 5 matching bases. Germline V gene data show CDR1 as SGHDT and CDR2 as YYEEEE. Trimming left V 5 bases short and J 3 bases short, with 12 bases between. This CDR3 is built from 14 residues. The CDR3 DNA is TGTGCCAGCAGTAGGGTAGCGCACTACAATGAGCAGTTCTTC. Translating gives CASSRVAHYNEQFF.

This chain joins TRBV2 and TRBJ2-1, with TRBD2 matching over 9 bases. Germline V CDR1 and CDR2: SNHLY, FYNNEI. This CDR3 has 14 amino acids. The J segment lost 4 bases and the V segment lost 8 bases, leaving 6 bases of the junction unmatched. The CDR3 sequence: CASYSGSVYNEQFF. CDR3 coding DNA: TGTGCCAGCTATAGCGGGAGTGTTTACAATGAGCAGTTCTTC.

The chain recombines TRBV19 with TRBJ1-5, with 7 nucleotides matching TRBD1. The CDR3 loop spans 13 amino acids. The junction had 4 bases not matched to a gene; V was cut back by 7 bases and J by 4 bases. Germline V gives CDR1 LNHDA, CDR2 SQIVND (reference sequence). CDR3 sequence: CASTLQGNQPQHF. CDR3 DNA sequence: TGTGCCAGTACCCTACAGGGGAATCAGCCCCAGCATTTT.

The rearrangement joins TRBV5-1 to TRBJ2-3, with a tentative D call TRBD2 (7 bases). Per germline, CDR1 SGHRS and CDR2 YFSETQ. Trimming shortened V by 5 bases and J by 4 bases, and 20 bases separated the two germline ends. The length of the CDR3 is 16 residues. CDR3 loop: CASSRRGGASADTQYF. In nucleotides, the CDR3 is TGCGCCAGCAGTCGGAGGGGGGGTGCGTCGGCAGATACGCAGTATTTT.

This clone was counted only a few times. The chain combines TRBV6-4 with TRBJ1-6, with D unresolved. Germline V gene data show CDR1 as MRHNA and CDR2 as SNTAGT. This CDR3 is built from 14 residues. V was clipped by 1 base and J by 6 bases, with 7 bases between them. CDR3 in DNA: TGTGCCAGCAGTGACTTAATCGGTAATTCACCCCTCCACTTT. Its protein is CASSDLIGNSPLHF.

The chain couples TRBV4-2 to TRBJ2-4; 8 bases are shared with TRBD1. With 1 base clipped from V and 6 bases from J, the junction kept 2 bases outside the gene matches. The CDR3 covers 14 residues. CDR1 and CDR2 (germline): LGHNA, YNFKEQ. The CDR3 spells CASSQGRGRNIQYF. The CDR3 DNA reads TGTGCCAGCAGCCAAGGCAGGGGGCGAAACATTCAGTACTTC.

This rearrangement joins TRBV7-9 to TRBJ1-3, with TRBD1 matching 7 bases. From germline, CDR1 is SEHNR and CDR2 FQNEAQ (reference sequence). J lost 2 bases, V lost 5 bases, and 12 bases had no gene match. There are 17 residues in the CDR3. CDR3 in DNA: TGTGCCAGCAGCCCACTTCGACAGGGATTCGCTGGAAACACCATATATTTT. This gives the protein CASSPLRQGFAGNTIYF.

The J gene is TRBJ2-3, the V gene TRBV7-2; 8 nucleotides agree with TRBD2. In germline, CDR1 is SGHTA, CDR2 FQGNSA. CDR3 size: 18 residues. The V and J ends lost 1 base and 8 bases, in that order; junction bases with no gene match: 17. For the CDR3, the DNA is TGTGCCAGCAGCTTAGGCTCCATGTCGGCGGGGGGAGGTGGTACGCAGTATTTT. This sequence encodes CASSLGSMSAGGGGTQYF.

This chain joins TRBV9 and TRBJ1-6; no clear D gene. Between the trimmed V and J ends, which lost 1 base and 9 bases, there was a span of 14 bases. This CDR3 has 15 amino acids. The germline CDR1 and CDR2 sequences are SGDLS and YYNGEE. The CDR3 loop is CASSVKPAAISPLHF. The CDR3 DNA reads as TGTGCCAGCAGCGTAAAGCCGGCAGCGATTTCACCCCTCCACTTT.

CDR3: CASSPRGGVAEAYEQYF. The CDR3 DNA follows: TGCGCCAGCAGCCCAAGGGGGGGGGTGGCGGAGGCCTACGAGCAGTACTTC. The V gene is TRBV4-1, the J gene TRBJ2-7, with D possibly being TRBD2 (7 bases). The germline V gene has CDR1 MGHRA and CDR2 YSYEKL. This CDR3 comprises 17 residues. V was shortened by 4 bases and J by 2 bases, with 21 bases between the two germline ends.

The CDR3 coding sequence is TGTGCCAGTAGATCTACAGGGGGTCGGCAGCCCCAGCATTTT. Residues: CASRSTGGRQPQHF. V and J are TRBV19 and TRBJ1-5; 8 bases align to TRBD1. CDR3 length: 14 amino acids. Trimming removed 6 bases from V and 7 bases from J; junction bases left unmatched: 8. Germline V CDR1 and CDR2: LNHDA, SQIVND (reference sequence).

This clone was detected only a few times. The rearrangement links TRBV2 to TRBJ1-2, with D perhaps matching TRBD1 (5 bases). This CDR3 spans 14 amino acids. Germline loops: CDR1 SNHLY, CDR2 FYNNEI. The V and J ends lost 2 bases and 4 bases respectively, with 11 bases between them. In DNA, the CDR3 is TGTGCCAGCAGTGAACTAAGGGGAGGCTATGGCTACACCTTC. Amino acids: CASSELRGGYGYTF.

In DNA, the CDR3 is TGTGCCAGCCGTTTACGGGGTATGGGCACCGGGGAGCTGTTTTTT. As protein: CASRLRGMGTGELFF. The chain joins TRBV5-5 to TRBJ2-2, with D possibly TRBD2 on 5 matching bases. The germline V gene has CDR1 SGHKS and CDR2 YYEKEE (reference sequence). Between the trimmed V and J ends, which lost 7 bases and 4 bases, there was a span of 17 bases. This CDR3 has 15 amino acids. Based on the CDR3 plus reference TRBV5-5 and TRBJ2-2, the full variable domain is DAGVTQSPTHLIKTRGQQVTLRCSPISGHKSVSWYQQVLGQGPQFIFQYYEKEERGRGNFPDRFSARQFPNYSSELNVNALLLGDSALYLCASRLRGMGTGELFFGEGSRLTVL.

This chain connects TRBV29-1 to TRBJ2-1; tentatively, D is TRBD1 (5 bases). The CDR3 runs 13 residues. V lost 4 bases and J lost 3, with 10 bases in between. The germline gives CDR1 SQVTM, CDR2 ANQGSEA. Here the CDR3 reads CSVVPTDYNEQFF. As DNA, the CDR3 is TGCAGCGTTGTCCCGACAGACTACAATGAGCAGTTCTTC.